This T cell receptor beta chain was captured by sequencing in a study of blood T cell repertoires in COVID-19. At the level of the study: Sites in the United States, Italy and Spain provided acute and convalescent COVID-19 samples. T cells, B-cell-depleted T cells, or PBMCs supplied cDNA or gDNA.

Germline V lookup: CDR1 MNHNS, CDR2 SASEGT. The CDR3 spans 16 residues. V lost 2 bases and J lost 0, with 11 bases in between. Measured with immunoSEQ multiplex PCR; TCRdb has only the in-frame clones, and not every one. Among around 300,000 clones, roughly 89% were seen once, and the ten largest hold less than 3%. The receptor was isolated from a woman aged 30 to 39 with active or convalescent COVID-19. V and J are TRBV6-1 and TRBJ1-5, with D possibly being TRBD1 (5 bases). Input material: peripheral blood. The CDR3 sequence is CASSEYRGISNQPQHF. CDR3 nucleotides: TGTGCCAGCAGTGAATATCGGGGGATTAGCAATCAGCCCCAGCATTTT.